The 23 T cell receptor beta chains below were found in one sample sequenced in a study of blood T cell repertoires in COVID-19. Sequencing was performed with immunoSEQ multiplex PCR; in TCRdb, only in-frame clones are kept and a portion is missing. The data contain tens of thousands of clones, roughly 80% of them seen just once; the ten biggest clones take up about a tenth. The sample was peripheral blood. Receptors were obtained from a human donor in a cohort sampled during active COVID-19.

This clone was detected once. The chain employs TRBV28 and TRBJ2-4; 7 bases are a match to TRBD1. V trimming: 6 bases; J trimming: 1 base; junction bases outside the gene matches: 3. The CDR3 consists of 14 residues. Per the germline V gene, CDR1 is MDHEN and CDR2 is SYDVKM. In DNA form, the CDR3 reads TGTGCCAGCAGCCTGACAGGGGCCAAAAACATTCAGTACTTC. Its translation: CASSLTGAKNIQYF.

The V gene is TRBV21-1, the J gene TRBJ2-5; TRBD2 is the table's D call and was not checked against the DNA. TRBV21-1 is designated a pseudogene. The CDR3 sequence is 14 residues long. Here the CDR3 reads CASSKVPRLETQYF. The CDR3 DNA reads TGTGCCAGCAGCAAAGTCCCGCGGTTGGAGACCCAGTACTTC.

The chain combines TRBV7-9 with TRBJ2-5; D call uncertain. Germline CDR1 SEHNR, CDR2 FQNEAQ (reference sequence). V gave up 5 bases and J gave up 2 bases, with 9 bases separating them. The CDR3 covers 13 residues. The CDR3, as DNA: TGTGCCAGCAGCCGTACAGATCAAGAGACCCAGTACTTC. It codes for CASSRTDQETQYF. Full variable domain (remainder filled in from reference TRBV7-9 and TRBJ2-5): DTGVSQNPRHKITKRGQNVTFRCDPISEHNRLYWYRQTLGQGPEFLTYFQNEAQLEKSRLLSDRFSAERPKGSFSTLEIQRTEQGDSAMYLCASSRTDQETQYFGPGTRLLVL.

This chain uses TRBV5-1 with TRBJ2-5; 8 nucleotides agree with TRBD2. The CDR3 sequence is 16 residues long. The J segment lost 2 bases and the V segment lost 3 bases, leaving 9 bases of the junction unmatched. Germline CDR1 is SGHRS and CDR2 is YFSETQ. Written as DNA, the CDR3 is TGCGCCAGCAGCTCTCCGGCGGGGGGTTTACAAGAGACCCAGTACTTC. Residues: CASSSPAGGLQETQYF.

CDR3: CASSPQTGVIDEQYF. CDR3 sequence (DNA): TGTGCCAGCAGCCCCCAGACAGGGGTGATAGACGAGCAGTACTTC. This sequence joins TRBV9 and TRBJ2-7, with 8 bases fitting TRBD1. This CDR3 contains 15 residues. Germline CDR1 reads SGDLS; CDR2 reads YYNGEE. V was clipped by 4 bases and J by 5 bases; unmatched bases: 11.

The V gene is TRBV5-4, the J gene TRBJ1-1, with D tentatively TRBD1 (6 bases). The CDR3 consists of 16 residues. V was trimmed by 4 bases and J by 1 base, leaving 17 bases between them. The V gene's germline CDR1 is SGHNT and CDR2 YYREEE (reference sequence). The CDR3 region has the DNA TGTGCCAGCAGCCCCCGGATAGGACAGACGAACACTGAAGCTTTCTTT. This encodes CASSPRIGQTNTEAFF. The variable domain in full, completed from reference TRBV5-4 and TRBJ1-1, reads ETGVTQSPTHLIKTRGQQVTLRCSSQSGHNTVSWYQQALGQGPQFIFQYYREEENGRGNFPPRFSGLQFPNYSSELNVNALELDDSALYLCASSPRIGQTNTEAFFGQGTRLTVV.

This chain connects TRBV28 to TRBJ2-3; 9 nucleotides agree with TRBD1. The CDR3 totals 16 residues. V gave up 4 bases and J gave up 5 bases; unmatched junction bases: 10. The germline V gene encodes CDR1 MDHEN and CDR2 SYDVKM. CDR3 in amino acids: CASSYTGGPLQDTQYF. CDR3 DNA sequence: TGTGCCAGCAGTTACACAGGGGGCCCGTTACAAGATACGCAGTATTTT.

V gene TRBV11-2 combines with J gene TRBJ2-7, with 9 positions matching TRBD1. V shed 3 bases and J 3 bases; nucleotides not matched to a gene: 3. The CDR3 has 14 amino acids. Germline V CDR1 and CDR2: SGHAT, FQNNGV. The CDR3 here is CASSLGTGSYEQYF. DNA for the CDR3: TGTGCCAGCAGCTTGGGGACAGGGAGCTACGAGCAGTACTTC.

This clone was counted once. This sequence joins TRBV20-1 and TRBJ2-2; D possibly corresponds to TRBD2 (6 bases). The CDR3 length is 14 residues. Germline values: CDR1 DFQATT, CDR2 SNEGSKA (reference sequence). V shed 3 bases and J shed 1 base, with 9 bases lying between them. This CDR3 reads CSASLRGNTGELFF. For the CDR3, the DNA is TGCAGTGCTAGTTTGCGGGGGAACACCGGGGAGCTGTTTTTT.

CDR3 DNA sequence: TGTGCCAGCAGCTTGAGGGCAGGGTATATGGCGAACACTGAAGCTTTCTTT. Its protein product is CASSLRAGYMANTEAFF. This chain uses TRBV5-6 with TRBJ1-1; the D gene is possibly TRBD1 (5 bases). V was cut by 1 base and J by 1 base, with 17 bases left in between. This CDR3 comprises 17 residues. The germline V gene has CDR1 SGHDT and CDR2 YYEEEE.

This rearrangement joins TRBV20-1 to TRBJ2-7, with TRBD1 as a possible D gene (6 bases). Germline CDR1 and CDR2: DFQATT and SNEGSKA (reference sequence). V lost 3 bases, J lost 5 bases, and 11 bases lay in between. This CDR3 spans 12 amino acids. CDR3 coding DNA: TGCAGTGCTAGTGACAGGTCCAACGAGCAGTACTTC. This translates into CSASDRSNEQYF.

The rearrangement joins TRBV10-3 to TRBJ2-7; TRBD1 matches at 9 bases. The CDR3 has 15 residues. The germline V gene has CDR1 ENHRY and CDR2 SYGVKD. V lost 4 bases and J lost 4; bases outside the gene matches: 8. The CDR3 loop is CAISVTGTGTYEQYF. CDR3 in DNA: TGTGCCATCAGTGTCACGGGGACAGGGACTTACGAGCAGTACTTC.

The chain employs TRBV2 and TRBJ2-1; no reliable D call. Germline values: CDR1 SNHLY, CDR2 FYNNEI. V shed 4 bases and J shed 7 bases, with 11 bases lying between them. The CDR3 extends over 13 amino acids. The CDR3 DNA follows: TGTGCCAGCAGTGTTGAGTCGGAGAATGAGCAGTTCTTC. Amino acid sequence: CASSVESENEQFF.

The chain joins TRBV28 to TRBJ1-5; 8 nucleotides match TRBD1. The CDR3 loop spans 14 amino acids. Germline V lookup: CDR1 MDHEN, CDR2 SYDVKM. After removal of 6 bases from V and 7 bases from J, the junction contained 8 bases not matched to a gene. The CDR3 region is CASSQDRVQQPQHF. The CDR3 DNA sequence: TGTGCCAGCAGCCAGGACAGGGTGCAACAGCCCCAGCATTTT.

The chain employs TRBV4-1 and TRBJ1-4; no firm D call. This CDR3 is built from 16 residues. Trimming took off 2 bases at V and 4 bases at J, with 14 bases between the two ends. Germline values: CDR1 MGHRA, CDR2 YSYEKL. This chain's CDR3 is CASSQSGWGSNEKLFF. CDR3 nucleotides: TGCGCCAGCAGCCAAAGCGGTTGGGGTAGTAATGAAAAACTGTTTTTT.

The chain uses TRBV4-1 and TRBJ2-6, with D possibly being TRBD2 (6 bases). Trimming took 1 base from V and 1 from J, leaving 8 bases between them. The CDR3 totals 16 residues. Per germline, CDR1 MGHRA and CDR2 YSYEKL. CDR3 region: CASSQGGESGANVLTF. The CDR3 bases are TGCGCCAGCAGCCAAGGGGGGGAGTCTGGGGCCAACGTCCTGACTTTC.

V and J are TRBV5-1 and TRBJ1-3; D is unclear. The V gene's germline CDR1 is SGHRS and CDR2 YFSETQ. This CDR3 is 15 amino acids long. V lost 6 bases and J lost 0, with 13 bases in between. CDR3 sequence: CASTLEGDSGNTIYF. CDR3 coding DNA: TGCGCCAGCACCCTAGAGGGAGACTCTGGAAACACCATATATTTT.

The chain carries TRBV6-5 and TRBJ2-3; TRBD1 is a possible D gene (5 bases). The V gene lost 7 bases and the J gene lost 3 bases, with 14 bases spanning the gap. This CDR3 comprises 14 residues. Germline values: CDR1 MNHEY, CDR2 SVGAGI. DNA of the CDR3: TGTGCCAGCACCTATACTCAGGGAACAGATACGCAGTATTTT. Its protein is CASTYTQGTDTQYF.

This chain links TRBV7-3 with TRBJ1-1, with 9 bases aligning to TRBD1. V was clipped by 2 bases and J by 6 bases; unmatched bases: 10. From germline, CDR1 is SGHTA and CDR2 FQGTGA. This CDR3 has 16 amino acids. The CDR3 loop is CASSLGRTGEEAEAFF. The CDR3 DNA reads as TGTGCCAGCAGCTTAGGCCGGACAGGGGAGGAAGCTGAAGCTTTCTTT.

This chain links TRBV4-1 with TRBJ1-1, with D unresolved. Trimming cost V 1 base and J 6 bases, with 15 bases left between them. The CDR3 consists of 15 residues. From germline, CDR1 is MGHRA and CDR2 YSYEKL. The CDR3: CASSQAPQVGSEAFF. The DNA of the CDR3 is TGCGCCAGCAGCCAAGCCCCTCAGGTAGGCTCTGAAGCTTTCTTT.

The rearrangement joins TRBV6-5 to TRBJ1-6, with 12 nucleotides matching TRBD1. This CDR3 is built from 15 residues. Germline CDR1 and CDR2: MNHEY and SVGAGI. J lost 9 bases, V lost 2 bases, and 2 bases had no gene match. The CDR3 region has the DNA TGTGCCAGCAGTTACCGGGACAGGGGGCTTTCACCCCTCCACTTT. Protein sequence: CASSYRDRGLSPLHF.

The chain has TRBV3-1 (or the pseudogene TRBV3-2) and TRBJ2-7; 10 nucleotides agree with TRBD1. The CDR3 is 15 amino acids. Trimming cost V 4 bases and J 1 base; bases outside gene matches: 4. Germline lookup yields CDR1 LGHDT and CDR2 YNNKEL (reference sequence). The CDR3 DNA reads as TGTGCCAGCAGCCCTCAGGGACAGGGGTCCTACGAGCAGTACTTC. This sequence encodes CASSPQGQGSYEQYF.

The chain is built from TRBV5-6 and TRBJ1-2; 8 bases align to TRBD1. The trim removed 4 bases at V and 7 bases at J, leaving 12 bases unmatched. The germline gives CDR1 SGHDT, CDR2 YYEEEE. The CDR3 sequence is 15 residues long. This chain's CDR3 is CASSPDGQGWGGYTF. As DNA, the CDR3 is TGTGCCAGCAGCCCGGATGGACAGGGATGGGGTGGCTACACCTTC.